This is a list of T cell receptor beta chains from one sample in a study of OX40 agonist ivuxolimab in advanced cancers. Sequencing used immunoSEQ multiplex PCR; TCRdb keeps in-frame clones, though not all of them. The sample records 70,000 to 75,000 clones, 70% to 85% being singletons. This material consisted of CD4+ or CD8+ T cells sorted from blood, taken in a trial of the OX40 agonist ivuxolimab. The receptors here all came from an adult with an advanced solid tumor such as melanoma, head and neck, liver or kidney cancer. The CDR3 runs from the conserved cysteine through the conserved F or W. Fields, in order: J gene, D gene, V gene, clone size, CDR3 DNA, CDR3 protein. The D gene is left open where the match is weak. Clone sizes are given selectively: once, few, many, or a class where the clone is expanded.

J: TRBJ2-5; D: TRBD2; V: TRBV6-5; size: NA; DNA: TGTGCCAGCAGTTACGGAGCGGGGGTAGGAGTAGAGACCCAGTACTTC; CDR3: CASSYGAGVGVETQYF
J: TRBJ1-4; D: NA; V: TRBV27; size: NA; DNA: TGTGCCAGCAGTCTAGGACTGGTGGGGACTAATGAAAAACTGTTTTTT; CDR3: CASSLGLVGTNEKLFF
J: TRBJ1-5; D: NA; V: TRBV6-1; size: NA; DNA: TGTGCCAGCAGTGAACACAGGAAAGAAAGCCAGCATTTT; CDR3: CASSEHRKESQHF
J: TRBJ2-3; D: TRBD2; V: TRBV9; size: once; DNA: TGTGCCAGCAGCGTAGGTGGTAGCGGGGGGCTCACAGATACGCAGTATTTT; CDR3: CASSVGGSGGLTDTQYF
J: TRBJ2-6; D: TRBD1; V: TRBV7-9; size: NA; DNA: TGTGCCAGCAGTCAATCGGACAGGGGTCCCCGGGCCAACGTCCTGACTTTC; CDR3: CASSQSDRGPRANVLTF
J: TRBJ2-7; D: TRBD2; V: TRBV7-9; size: NA; DNA: TGTGCCAGCAGCTTGGGGGAGGGGAATATCTACTTC; CDR3: CASSLGEGNIYF
J: TRBJ1-1; D: NA; V: TRBV18; size: NA; DNA: TGTGCCAGCTCACCTCGCCAGGGGCGATTAATGAACACTGAAGCTTTCTTT; CDR3: CASSPRQGRLMNTEAFF
J: TRBJ2-3; D: NA; V: TRBV5-1; size: NA; DNA: TGCGCCAGCAGCTTGGAGGGACATTCCCTCACAGATACGCAGTATTTT; CDR3: CASSLEGHSLTDTQYF
J: TRBJ2-3; D: TRBD2; V: TRBV7-6; size: few; DNA: TGTGCCAGCAGCGAAGCGGGGGGGCTTACAGATACGCAGTATTTT; CDR3: CASSEAGGLTDTQYF
J: TRBJ2-7; D: NA; V: TRBV9; size: few; DNA: TGTGCCAGCAGCGTAGCACCTGAGGGCGAGCAGTACTTC; CDR3: CASSVAPEGEQYF
J: TRBJ2-2; D: TRBD1; V: TRBV5-4; size: NA; DNA: TGTGCCAGCAGCTTGGCGCCGGGACAGGGGACCGGGGAGCTGTTTTTT; CDR3: CASSLAPGQGTGELFF
J: TRBJ1-2; D: NA; V: TRBV7-2; size: NA; DNA: TGTGCCAGCAGCTTAGTCTTGTCAGGGACATATGGCTACACCTTC; CDR3: CASSLVLSGTYGYTF
J: TRBJ2-7; D: TRBD1; V: TRBV6-6; size: once; DNA: TGTGCCAGCAGGAGACAGGGGTGGGACGAGCAGTACTTC; CDR3: CASRRQGWDEQYF
J: TRBJ2-3; D: NA; V: TRBV7-9; size: NA; DNA: TGTGCCAGCAGCTTCACGGAAACAGATACGCAGTATTTT; CDR3: CASSFTETDTQYF
J: TRBJ2-2; D: NA; V: TRBV10-3; size: NA; DNA: TGTGCCATCAGTGAGTCGTTAATCGGGGTGGGCACCGGGGAGCTGTTTTTT; CDR3: CAISESLIGVGTGELFF
J: TRBJ2-6; D: NA; V: TRBV9; size: NA; DNA: TGTGCCAGCAGCGTACCAGGTGGGGCCAACGTCCTGACTTTC; CDR3: CASSVPGGANVLTF
J: TRBJ1-1; D: NA; V: TRBV6-5; size: NA; DNA: TGTGCCAGCAGCCCCTCTGACAGGAACACTGAAGCTTTCTTT; CDR3: CASSPSDRNTEAFF
J: TRBJ1-2; D: TRBD1; V: TRBV7-9; size: NA; DNA: TGTGCCAGCAGCTTCCAGGGGGGGAACTATGGCTACACCTTC; CDR3: CASSFQGGNYGYTF
J: TRBJ2-2; D: NA; V: TRBV5-5; size: NA; DNA: TGTGCCAGCAGCTTGGTGGGAGGTTCGAACACCGGGGAGCTGTTTTTT; CDR3: CASSLVGGSNTGELFF
J: TRBJ1-1; D: TRBD1; V: TRBV18; size: NA; DNA: TGTGCCAGCTCACCATCCGGGACAGGGGCTACTGAAGCTTTCTTT; CDR3: CASSPSGTGATEAFF
J: TRBJ1-5; D: NA; V: TRBV19; size: few; DNA: TGTGCCAGTAGTTCAATAGATCGCCAGCCCCAGCATTTT; CDR3: CASSSIDRQPQHF
J: TRBJ1-6; D: NA; V: TRBV27; size: NA; DNA: TGTGCCAGCAGTCCTCACTCTTCACCCCTCCACTTT; CDR3: CASSPHSSPLHF
J: TRBJ1-5; D: TRBD1; V: TRBV19; size: NA; DNA: TGTGCCAGCCGACGGAGGGGGCGCCCGGAGCCCCAGCATTTT; CDR3: CASRRRGRPEPQHF
J: TRBJ1-6; D: TRBD1; V: TRBV7-9; size: NA; DNA: TGTGCCAGCAGCCTCACAGGGGGTGATTCACCCCTCCACTTT; CDR3: CASSLTGGDSPLHF
J: TRBJ2-2; D: NA; V: TRBV7-2; size: NA; DNA: TGTGCCAGTTCATCGGCGGAGAACACCGGGGAGCTGTTTTTT; CDR3: CASSSAENTGELFF
J: TRBJ2-3; D: NA; V: TRBV2; size: NA; DNA: TGTGCCAGCAGCCAGGGACTGTTGGGGTCAGATACGCAGTATTTT; CDR3: CASSQGLLGSDTQYF
J: TRBJ1-5; D: NA; V: TRBV2; size: NA; DNA: TGTGCCAGCAGTGGGCACCTTAGCAATCAGCCCCAGCATTTT; CDR3: CASSGHLSNQPQHF
J: TRBJ2-7; D: NA; V: TRBV4-3; size: few; DNA: TGCGCCAGCAGCAGCCAGGTAACCTACGAGCAGTACTTC; CDR3: CASSSQVTYEQYF
J: TRBJ1-4; D: NA; V: TRBV6-1; size: once; DNA: TGTGCCAGCAGTGGCGGGACGGATGCAACTAATGAAAAACTGTTTTTT; CDR3: CASSGGTDATNEKLFF
J: TRBJ1-2; D: NA; V: TRBV5-1; size: NA; DNA: TGCGCCAGCAGCCTCCAACAGGGTGACGGCTACACCTTC; CDR3: CASSLQQGDGYTF
J: TRBJ2-3; D: NA; V: TRBV10-2; size: NA; DNA: TGCGCCAGCAGTGATCGCATACGCACAGATACGCAGTATTTT; CDR3: CASSDRIRTDTQYF
J: TRBJ1-1; D: NA; V: TRBV7-8; size: NA; DNA: TGTGCCAGCAGCTCCAGGGGAACTGAAGCTTTCTTT; CDR3: CASSSRGTEAFF
J: TRBJ1-5; D: NA; V: TRBV6-5; size: NA; DNA: TGTGCCAGCAGCCCAGGGGGCAATCAGCCCCAGCATTTT; CDR3: CASSPGGNQPQHF
J: TRBJ1-3; D: NA; V: TRBV18; size: NA; DNA: TGTGCCAGCTCACCCGTTTCTAAACACGAGCCCATTGGAAACACCATATATTTT; CDR3: CASSPVSKHEPIGNTIYF
J: TRBJ2-1; D: TRBD1; V: TRBV11-2; size: NA; DNA: TGTGCCAGCAGCCCGAGGACAGGGATTTCCAATGAGCAGTTCTTC; CDR3: CASSPRTGISNEQFF
J: TRBJ1-1; D: NA; V: TRBV29-1; size: NA; DNA: TGCAGCGCCCATACAAGGAACACTGAAGCTTTCTTT; CDR3: CSAHTRNTEAFF
J: TRBJ1-4; D: TRBD1; V: TRBV4-3; size: NA; DNA: TGCGCCAGCAGCCAAGCCGGGACAGCACGAAAACTGTTTTTT; CDR3: CASSQAGTARKLFF
J: TRBJ2-7; D: NA; V: TRBV7-2; size: NA; DNA: TGTGCCAGCAGCTTATCCGGGGTTACCATGGAGCAGTACTTC; CDR3: CASSLSGVTMEQYF
J: TRBJ2-3; D: NA; V: TRBV18; size: NA; DNA: TGTGCCAGCTCACCACCGTCAGGAGATACGCAGTATTTT; CDR3: CASSPPSGDTQYF
J: TRBJ2-7; D: NA; V: TRBV2; size: NA; DNA: TGTGCCAGCACGGTCAGGAGTTACGAGCAGTACTTC; CDR3: CASTVRSYEQYF
J: TRBJ1-3; D: NA; V: TRBV5-6; size: NA; DNA: TGTGCCAGCAGCCGGAACTACATGGCTGGAAACACCATATATTTT; CDR3: CASSRNYMAGNTIYF
J: TRBJ1-3; D: NA; V: TRBV7-2; size: NA; DNA: TGTGCCAGCAGCTTCCTGTCTGGAAACACCATATATTTT; CDR3: CASSFLSGNTIYF
J: TRBJ2-4; D: TRBD1; V: TRBV6-6; size: NA; DNA: TGTGCCAGCAGCAGCGGACAGGGAGGTTGGGACATTCAGTACTTC; CDR3: CASSSGQGGWDIQYF
J: TRBJ1-2; D: NA; V: TRBV18; size: few; DNA: TGTGCCAGCTCACTCGGAACCAGGAGCAGGACTAACTATGGCTACACCTTC; CDR3: CASSLGTRSRTNYGYTF
J: TRBJ2-2; D: NA; V: TRBV27; size: NA; DNA: TGTGCCAGCAGTTCCCCGGGACGAGGGACCGGGGAGCTGTTTTTT; CDR3: CASSSPGRGTGELFF
J: TRBJ2-4; D: NA; V: TRBV2; size: NA; DNA: TGTGCCAGCAGTGGCGGGGGCACCAAAAACATTCAGTACTTC; CDR3: CASSGGGTKNIQYF
J: TRBJ2-7; D: NA; V: TRBV6-5; size: few; DNA: TGTGCCAGCAGTTACAGGCCGGGGGACGAGCAGTACTTC; CDR3: CASSYRPGDEQYF
J: TRBJ1-4; D: NA; V: TRBV18; size: few; DNA: TGTGCCAGCTCACGAGGGGCTAATGAAAAACTGTTTTTT; CDR3: CASSRGANEKLFF
J: TRBJ2-2; D: NA; V: TRBV7-7; size: once; DNA: TGTGCCAGCAGCTTCCTGGGGGGCGCGAACACCGGGGAGCTGTTTTTT; CDR3: CASSFLGGANTGELFF
J: TRBJ2-3; D: TRBD1; V: TRBV4-3; size: NA; DNA: TGCGCCAGCAGCCAAGATGGGACAGGGACAGATACGCAGTATTTT; CDR3: CASSQDGTGTDTQYF